The present TCR beta chain was sequenced within a study of blood T cell repertoires in COVID-19. Whole-study context: Samples representing acute and convalescent COVID-19 were sourced from the United States, Italy and Spain.

Per the original data handling: Estimation of nucleated cell counts relied on the amplification of reference gene primers. TCRdb's table, derived via immunoSEQ multiplex PCR, lists solely in-frame clones and lacks some. The V and J calls and clone size come from that table; D and trimming were worked out from the DNA. The table lists about 370,000 clones, around 90% of them singletons. CDR3 length equals 15 residues. Trimming took off 0 bases at V and 1 base at J, with 10 bases between the two ends. Germline CDR1 SGDLS, CDR2 YYNGEE. The clonotype was recovered from a woman under 40 with COVID-19, enrolled during active disease. The rearrangement uses TRBV9 and TRBJ2-5, with a possible D match to TRBD1 (6 bases). Material for sequencing was peripheral blood. CDR3 nucleotide sequence: TGTGCCAGCAGCGTAGGATCGACAGGCCAAGAGACCCAGTACTTC. It codes for CASSVGSTGQETQYF.